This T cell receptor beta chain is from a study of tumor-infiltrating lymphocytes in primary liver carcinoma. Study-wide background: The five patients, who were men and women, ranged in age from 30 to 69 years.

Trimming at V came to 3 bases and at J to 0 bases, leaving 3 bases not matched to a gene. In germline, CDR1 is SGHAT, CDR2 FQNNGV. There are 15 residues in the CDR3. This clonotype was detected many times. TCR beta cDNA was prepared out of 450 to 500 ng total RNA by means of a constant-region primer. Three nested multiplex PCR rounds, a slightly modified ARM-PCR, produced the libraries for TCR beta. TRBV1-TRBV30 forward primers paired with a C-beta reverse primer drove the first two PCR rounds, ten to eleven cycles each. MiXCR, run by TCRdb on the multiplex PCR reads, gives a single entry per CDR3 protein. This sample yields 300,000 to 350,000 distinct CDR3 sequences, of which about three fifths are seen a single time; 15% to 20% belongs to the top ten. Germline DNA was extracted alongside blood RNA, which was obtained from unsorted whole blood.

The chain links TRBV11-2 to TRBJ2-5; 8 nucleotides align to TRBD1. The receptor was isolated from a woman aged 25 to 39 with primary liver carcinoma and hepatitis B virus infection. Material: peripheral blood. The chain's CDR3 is CASSLGTGHQETQYF. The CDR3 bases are TGTGCCAGCAGCTTGGGGACAGGCCACCAAGAGACCCAGTACTTC.